The rows below give T cell receptor beta chains drawn from one sample of a study of OX40 agonist ivuxolimab in advanced cancers. TCRdb's table, derived via immunoSEQ multiplex PCR, lists solely in-frame clones and lacks some. The sample gives about 62,000 clones, over 75% of which show up once; 5.5% is in the top ten. Sequenced here: CD4+ or CD8+ T cells sorted from blood, sampled in a trial of the OX40 agonist ivuxolimab. All receptors derive from an adult with an advanced solid tumor such as melanoma, head and neck, liver or kidney cancer. Each CDR3 is given with its conserved first and last residue. D genes are given only for firm matches.

v_gene: TRBV27; j_gene: TRBJ2-3; d_gene: TRBD2; CDR3aa: CASSLWVRGGLARTQWSTDTQYF
v_gene: TRBV5-5; j_gene: TRBJ2-1; d_gene: TRBD1; CDR3aa: CASSLTGQGTIEQFF
v_gene: TRBV4-1; j_gene: TRBJ1-1; d_gene: NA; CDR3aa: CASSLRSGTEAFF
v_gene: TRBV6-1; j_gene: TRBJ2-3; d_gene: NA; CDR3aa: CASTGVAYTDTQYF
v_gene: TRBV5-4; j_gene: TRBJ1-6; d_gene: NA; CDR3aa: CASRSQGTYNSPLHF
v_gene: TRBV6-1; j_gene: TRBJ2-7; d_gene: TRBD1; CDR3aa: CASSEIPTGHEQYF
v_gene: TRBV6-4; j_gene: TRBJ2-3; d_gene: NA; CDR3aa: CASSEKSSGTDTQYF
v_gene: TRBV5-1; j_gene: TRBJ2-3; d_gene: NA; CDR3aa: CASSLGQPDTQYF
v_gene: TRBV13; j_gene: TRBJ1-1; d_gene: NA; CDR3aa: CASSPFGNTEAFF
v_gene: TRBV28; j_gene: TRBJ2-3; d_gene: NA; CDR3aa: CASSSLGGTDTQYF
v_gene: TRBV30; j_gene: TRBJ2-3; d_gene: TRBD2; CDR3aa: CAWSVPSVSGSHPNLTYSTDTQYF
v_gene: TRBV6-5; j_gene: TRBJ2-5; d_gene: NA; CDR3aa: CASSYSSYF
v_gene: TRBV7-3; j_gene: TRBJ2-7; d_gene: TRBD2; CDR3aa: CASSLSTAGSTGEQYF
v_gene: TRBV7-2; j_gene: TRBJ1-2; d_gene: TRBD1; CDR3aa: CASSPYRGGYTF
v_gene: TRBV28; j_gene: TRBJ1-5; d_gene: NA; CDR3aa: CASSLLTVNNQPQHF
v_gene: TRBV11-1; j_gene: TRBJ2-1; d_gene: TRBD2; CDR3aa: CASSLDGLASNEQFF
v_gene: TRBV28; j_gene: TRBJ1-2; d_gene: NA; CDR3aa: CASRPPGINYGYTF
v_gene: TRBV4-3; j_gene: TRBJ2-3; d_gene: TRBD2; CDR3aa: CASSLGLATDTQYF
v_gene: TRBV9; j_gene: TRBJ1-3; d_gene: TRBD1; CDR3aa: CASSTGQATSGNTIYF
v_gene: TRBV7-9; j_gene: TRBJ1-2; d_gene: TRBD1; CDR3aa: CASSQSGITGGYGYTF
v_gene: TRBV5-6; j_gene: TRBJ1-2; d_gene: TRBD1; CDR3aa: CASSSPGQGHYGYTF
v_gene: TRBV5-1; j_gene: TRBJ2-4; d_gene: NA; CDR3aa: CASSFETSLAKNIQYF
v_gene: TRBV5-8; j_gene: TRBJ2-7; d_gene: NA; CDR3aa: CASSLGETPEQYF
v_gene: TRBV4-3; j_gene: TRBJ2-2; d_gene: NA; CDR3aa: CASSQDRGNTGELFF
v_gene: TRBV6-5; j_gene: TRBJ1-5; d_gene: NA; CDR3aa: CASSYSAGNQPQHF
v_gene: TRBV19; j_gene: TRBJ1-5; d_gene: TRBD1; CDR3aa: CASTKSRDRDQPQHF
v_gene: TRBV19; j_gene: TRBJ1-1; d_gene: NA; CDR3aa: CASRELTATYTEAFF
v_gene: TRBV6-5; j_gene: TRBJ2-1; d_gene: NA; CDR3aa: CASSYLGRGNEQFF
v_gene: TRBV7-9; j_gene: TRBJ1-1; d_gene: TRBD1; CDR3aa: CASSRDREMNEAFF
v_gene: TRBV30; j_gene: TRBJ1-1; d_gene: NA; CDR3aa: CAWSTGTNTEAFF
v_gene: TRBV19; j_gene: TRBJ2-1; d_gene: NA; CDR3aa: CATGQQYNEQFF
v_gene: TRBV5-1; j_gene: TRBJ2-7; d_gene: NA; CDR3aa: CASSLGGTAIFYEQYF
v_gene: TRBV11-3; j_gene: TRBJ2-2; d_gene: NA; CDR3aa: CASSPGSGPGELFF
v_gene: TRBV4-3; j_gene: TRBJ1-4; d_gene: TRBD1; CDR3aa: CASSPPHRGEKLFF
v_gene: TRBV2; j_gene: TRBJ1-4; d_gene: NA; CDR3aa: CASSVEGATNEKLFF
v_gene: TRBV2; j_gene: TRBJ2-2; d_gene: NA; CDR3aa: CASRRGESNTGELFF
v_gene: TRBV7-2; j_gene: TRBJ2-2; d_gene: NA; CDR3aa: CASSLARYNKGITNTGELFF
v_gene: TRBV7-8; j_gene: TRBJ2-5; d_gene: TRBD2; CDR3aa: CASSYLGQTSLPGETQYF